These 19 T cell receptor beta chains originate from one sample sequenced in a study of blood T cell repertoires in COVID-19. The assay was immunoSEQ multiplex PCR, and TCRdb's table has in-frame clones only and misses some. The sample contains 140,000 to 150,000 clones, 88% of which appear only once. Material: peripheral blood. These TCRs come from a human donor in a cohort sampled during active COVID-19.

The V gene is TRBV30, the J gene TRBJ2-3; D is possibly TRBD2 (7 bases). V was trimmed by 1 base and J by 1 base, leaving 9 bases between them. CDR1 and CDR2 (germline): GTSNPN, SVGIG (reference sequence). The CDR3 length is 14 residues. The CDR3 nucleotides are TGTGCCTGGAGTGAGGGGGGGCGCACAGATACGCAGTATTTT. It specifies CAWSEGGRTDTQYF. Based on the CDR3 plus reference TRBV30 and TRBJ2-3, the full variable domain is SQTIHQWPATLVQPVGSPLSLECTVEGTSNPNLYWYRQAAGRGLQLLFYSVGIGQISSEVPQNLSASRPQDRQFILSSKKLLLSDSGFYLCAWSEGGRTDTQYFGPGTRLTVL.

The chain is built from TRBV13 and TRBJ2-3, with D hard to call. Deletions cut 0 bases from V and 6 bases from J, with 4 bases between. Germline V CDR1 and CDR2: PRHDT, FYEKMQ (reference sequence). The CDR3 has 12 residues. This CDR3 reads CASSLGSDTQYF. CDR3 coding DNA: TGTGCCAGCAGCTTAGGTAGCGATACGCAGTATTTT.

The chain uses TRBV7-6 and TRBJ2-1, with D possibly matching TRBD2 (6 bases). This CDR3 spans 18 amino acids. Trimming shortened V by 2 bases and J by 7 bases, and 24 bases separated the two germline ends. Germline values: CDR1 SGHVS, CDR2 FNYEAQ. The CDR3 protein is CASSLSPSTGVVVNEQFF. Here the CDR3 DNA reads TGTGCCAGCAGCTTATCCCCCAGTACGGGAGTGGTGGTAAATGAGCAGTTCTTC.

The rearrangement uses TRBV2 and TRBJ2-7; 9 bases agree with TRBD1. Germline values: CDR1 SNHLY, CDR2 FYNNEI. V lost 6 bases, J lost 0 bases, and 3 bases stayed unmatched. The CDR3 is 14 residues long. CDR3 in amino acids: CASRGTGSSYEQYF. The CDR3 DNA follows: TGTGCCAGCAGGGGGACAGGGAGCTCCTACGAGCAGTACTTC.

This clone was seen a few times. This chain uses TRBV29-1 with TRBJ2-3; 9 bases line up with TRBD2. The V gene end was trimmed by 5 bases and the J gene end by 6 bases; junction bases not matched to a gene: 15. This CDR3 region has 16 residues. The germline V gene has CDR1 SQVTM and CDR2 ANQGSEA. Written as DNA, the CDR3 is TGCAGCGTTAAAGGTCTAGCGGGGCTCACAAGGGATACGCAGTATTTT. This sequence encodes CSVKGLAGLTRDTQYF.

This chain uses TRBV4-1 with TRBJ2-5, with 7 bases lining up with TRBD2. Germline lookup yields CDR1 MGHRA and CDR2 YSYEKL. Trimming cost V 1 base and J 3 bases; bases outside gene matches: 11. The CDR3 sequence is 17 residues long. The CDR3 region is CASSQGVSGTTKETQYF. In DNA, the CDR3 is TGCGCCAGCAGCCAAGGCGTTTCCGGGACTACAAAAGAGACCCAGTACTTC.

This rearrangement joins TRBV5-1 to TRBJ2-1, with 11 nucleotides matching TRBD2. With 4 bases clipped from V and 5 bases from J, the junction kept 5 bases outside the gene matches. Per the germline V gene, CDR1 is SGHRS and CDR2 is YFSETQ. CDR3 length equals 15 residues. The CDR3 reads CASSILAGEDNEQFF. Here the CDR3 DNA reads TGCGCCAGCAGCATACTAGCGGGGGAGGACAATGAGCAGTTCTTC.

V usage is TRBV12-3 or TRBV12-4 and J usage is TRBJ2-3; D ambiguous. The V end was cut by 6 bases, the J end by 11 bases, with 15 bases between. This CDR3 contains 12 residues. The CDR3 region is CASSQPQQLQYF. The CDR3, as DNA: TGTGCCAGCAGCCAACCTCAACAGCTGCAGTATTTT.

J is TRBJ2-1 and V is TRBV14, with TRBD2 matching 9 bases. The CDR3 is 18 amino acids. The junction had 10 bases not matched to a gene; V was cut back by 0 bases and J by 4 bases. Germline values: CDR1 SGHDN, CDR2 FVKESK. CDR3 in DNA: TGTGCCAGCAGCCAAGAAGGGGTTGTAGCGGGGGCTTACAATGAGCAGTTCTTC. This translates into CASSQEGVVAGAYNEQFF.

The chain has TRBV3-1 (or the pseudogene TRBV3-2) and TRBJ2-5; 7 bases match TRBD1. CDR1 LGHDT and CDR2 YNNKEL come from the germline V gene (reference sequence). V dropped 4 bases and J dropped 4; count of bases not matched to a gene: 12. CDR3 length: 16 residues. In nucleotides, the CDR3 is TGTGCCAGCAGCCGCCGACCCGGGACAGCGACAGAGACCCAGTACTTC. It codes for CASSRRPGTATETQYF.

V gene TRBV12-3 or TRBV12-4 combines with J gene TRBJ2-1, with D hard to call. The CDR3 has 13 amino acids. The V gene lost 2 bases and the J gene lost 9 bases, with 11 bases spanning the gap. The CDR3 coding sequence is TGTGCCAGCAGTTTATATGACGGCGGTGAGCAGTTCTTC. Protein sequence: CASSLYDGGEQFF.

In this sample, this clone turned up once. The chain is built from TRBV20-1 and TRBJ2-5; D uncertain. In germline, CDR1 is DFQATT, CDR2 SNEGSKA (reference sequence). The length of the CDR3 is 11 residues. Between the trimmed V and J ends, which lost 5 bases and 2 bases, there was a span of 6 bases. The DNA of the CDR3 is TGCAGTGCTCTAATACAAGAGACCCAGTACTTC. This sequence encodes CSALIQETQYF.

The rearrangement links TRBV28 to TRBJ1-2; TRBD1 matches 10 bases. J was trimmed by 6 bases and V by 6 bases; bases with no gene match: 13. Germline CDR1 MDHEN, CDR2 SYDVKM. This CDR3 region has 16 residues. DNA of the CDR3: TGTGCCAGCAGCTTTCCTCGAGGGACAGGGGTTGATGGCTACACCTTC. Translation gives CASSFPRGTGVDGYTF.

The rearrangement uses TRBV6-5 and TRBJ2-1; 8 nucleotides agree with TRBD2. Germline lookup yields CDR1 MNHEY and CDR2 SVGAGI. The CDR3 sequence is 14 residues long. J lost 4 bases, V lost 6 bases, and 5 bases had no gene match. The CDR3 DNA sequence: TGTGCCAGCAGCCAGACTAGCGATTACAATGAGCAGTTCTTC. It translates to CASSQTSDYNEQFF.

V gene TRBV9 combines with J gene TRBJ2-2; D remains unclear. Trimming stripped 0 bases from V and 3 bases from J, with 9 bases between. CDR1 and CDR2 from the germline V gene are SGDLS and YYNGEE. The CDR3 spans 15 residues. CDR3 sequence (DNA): TGTGCCAGCAGCGTAGTGGAGTGGGACACCGGGGAGCTGTTTTTT. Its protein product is CASSVVEWDTGELFF.

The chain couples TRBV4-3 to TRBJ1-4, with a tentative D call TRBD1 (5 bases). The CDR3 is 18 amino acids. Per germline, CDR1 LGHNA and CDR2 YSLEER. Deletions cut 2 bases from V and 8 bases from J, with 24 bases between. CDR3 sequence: CASSQTAGRGFELEKLFF. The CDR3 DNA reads TGCGCCAGCAGCCAAACTGCGGGGCGCGGTTTTGAATTGGAAAAACTGTTTTTT.

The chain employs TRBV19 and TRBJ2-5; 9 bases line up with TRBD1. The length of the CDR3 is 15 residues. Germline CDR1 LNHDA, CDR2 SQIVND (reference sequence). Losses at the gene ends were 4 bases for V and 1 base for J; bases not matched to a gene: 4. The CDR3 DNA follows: TGTGCCAGTAGTAGGGACAGGGCCTCCCAAGAGACCCAGTACTTC. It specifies CASSRDRASQETQYF.

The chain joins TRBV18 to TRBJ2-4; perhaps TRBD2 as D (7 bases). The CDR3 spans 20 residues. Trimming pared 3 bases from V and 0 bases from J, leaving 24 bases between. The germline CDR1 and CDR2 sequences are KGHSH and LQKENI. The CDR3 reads CASSPLLGGGSPIAKNIQYF. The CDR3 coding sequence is TGTGCCAGCTCACCCCTCCTAGGGGGAGGGTCCCCTATAGCCAAAAACATTCAGTACTTC.

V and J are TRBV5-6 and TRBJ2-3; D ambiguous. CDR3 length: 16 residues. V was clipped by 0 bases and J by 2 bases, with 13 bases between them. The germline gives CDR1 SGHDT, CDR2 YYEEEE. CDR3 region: CASSLARSPLTDTQYF. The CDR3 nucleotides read TGTGCCAGCAGCTTGGCCCGGTCCCCCCTCACAGATACGCAGTATTTT.